This T cell receptor beta chain was recovered during a study of blood T cell repertoires in COVID-19. About the study: The origin of the acute and convalescent COVID-19 samples was the United States, Italy and Spain. From T cells, B-cell-depleted T cells, or PBMCs came the material, which was cDNA or gDNA.

Per the authors' pipeline: Amplified reference gene primers provided the basis for estimating nucleated cell counts. Clones were read by immunoSEQ multiplex PCR, and TCRdb kept only the in-frame ones, dropping some. The V and J calls and clone size were taken over from that table, and D and trimming were inferred from the DNA. Among some 74,000 clones listed, roughly 91% were seen once. Germline V gene sequence: CDR1 SEHNR, CDR2 FQNEAQ (reference sequence). V gave up 3 bases and J gave up 3 bases; unmatched junction bases: 1. CDR3 size: 14 residues. The V call is TRBV7-9, the J call TRBJ2-2, with 7 bases lining up with TRBD1. This clonotype was obtained from a man aged 50-60 years with active COVID-19. The sample comprised peripheral blood. In DNA form, the CDR3 reads TGTGCCAGCAGCTTGACAGGGTACACCGGGGAGCTGTTTTTT. Amino acid sequence: CASSLTGYTGELFF.